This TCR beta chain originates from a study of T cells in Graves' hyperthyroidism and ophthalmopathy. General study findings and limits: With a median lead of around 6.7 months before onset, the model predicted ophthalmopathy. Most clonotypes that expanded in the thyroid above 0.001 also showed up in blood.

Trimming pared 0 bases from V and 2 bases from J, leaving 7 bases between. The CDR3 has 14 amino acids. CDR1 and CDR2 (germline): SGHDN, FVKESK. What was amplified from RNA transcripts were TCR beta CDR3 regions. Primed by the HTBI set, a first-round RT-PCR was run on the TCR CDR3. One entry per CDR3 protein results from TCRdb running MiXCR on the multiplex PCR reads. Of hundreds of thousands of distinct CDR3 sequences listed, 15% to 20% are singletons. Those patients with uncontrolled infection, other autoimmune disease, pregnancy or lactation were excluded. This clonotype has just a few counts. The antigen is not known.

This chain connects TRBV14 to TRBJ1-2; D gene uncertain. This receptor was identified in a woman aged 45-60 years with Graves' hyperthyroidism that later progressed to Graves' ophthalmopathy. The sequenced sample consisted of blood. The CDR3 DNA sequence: TGTGCCAGCAGCCAAGACTCATGGAACTATGGCTACACCTTC. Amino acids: CASSQDSWNYGYTF.